These 13 T cell receptor beta chains share one sample of origin, sequenced in a study of T cell repertoires in cytomegalovirus infection. TCRdb redid the calling of the reads with MiXCR, one entry per CDR3 protein. This table holds approximately 320,000 distinct CDR3 sequences, more than 8% found once. Sequenced: PBMCs. The receptors stem from a human donor in good health (CMV status not recorded). Some clones in this sample may be carry-over from other donors' samples.

This clonotype was detected only a few times. The chain couples TRBV4-1 to TRBJ2-7, with D perhaps matching TRBD2 (5 bases). Looked up from germline, CDR1 is MGHRA and CDR2 is YSYEKL. This CDR3 contains 14 residues. With 2 bases removed from V and 4 bases from J, the gap between germline ends came to 12 bases. The CDR3 DNA sequence: TGCGCCAGCAGCCAAAACAGAGGAGGTTACGAGCAGTACTTC. It encodes CASSQNRGGYEQYF.

This clonotype has at least ten counts. The V and J genes are TRBV7-2 and TRBJ2-7; maybe TRBD1 (6 bases). Trimming cost V 1 base and J 2 bases, with 12 bases left between them. CDR1 and CDR2 (germline): SGHTA, FQGNSA. This CDR3 has 15 residues. The CDR3 reads CASSLGWTVTYEQYF. The CDR3 DNA follows: TGTGCCAGCAGCTTAGGGTGGACAGTTACCTACGAGCAGTACTTC.

In this sample, this clonotype turned up a few times. The J gene is TRBJ2-1, the V gene TRBV19; no definite D call. Germline V CDR1 and CDR2: LNHDA, SQIVND (reference sequence). This CDR3 is built from 13 residues. V lost 7 bases to trimming and J lost 9 bases, with 16 bases between them. CDR3 nucleotides: TGTGCCAGTAATAAACTCCCAGACGGTGAGCAGTTCTTC. This sequence encodes CASNKLPDGEQFF.

The chain recombines TRBV28 with TRBJ1-2; no firm D call. This CDR3 region has 13 residues. V lost 6 bases and J 3 bases, leaving 11 bases between the germline ends. CDR1 is MDHEN, CDR2 SYDVKM, per germline. The CDR3 sequence: CASSLRTYYGYTF. DNA of the CDR3: TGTGCCAGCAGCCTACGTACCTACTATGGCTACACCTTC.

This chain links TRBV20-1 with TRBJ2-7; maybe TRBD1 (5 bases). Trimming left V 7 bases short and J 3 bases short, with 10 bases between. The germline CDR1 and CDR2 sequences are DFQATT and SNEGSKA (reference sequence). The CDR3 covers 11 residues. CDR3 DNA: TGCAGTGTAAAGGGGTTCTACGAGCAGTACTTC. Residues: CSVKGFYEQYF.

This clonotype was recorded a few times. V is TRBV12-5 and J is TRBJ2-3; 8 nucleotides match TRBD2. CDR1 is LGHNT, CDR2 FRNRAP, per germline. CDR3 length: 15 residues. After removal of 6 bases from V and 2 bases from J, the junction contained 7 bases not matched to a gene. Here the CDR3 reads CASGPGLAPTDTQYF. CDR3 nucleotide sequence: TGTGCTAGTGGACCCGGACTAGCTCCCACAGATACGCAGTATTTT.

The sample holds a few counts of this clonotype. The chain is built from TRBV27 and TRBJ1-2, with D uncertain. The CDR3 loop spans 14 amino acids. Germline lookup yields CDR1 MNHEY and CDR2 SMNVEV (reference sequence). Trimming cost V 3 bases and J 2 bases, with 10 bases left between them. As DNA, the CDR3 is TGTGCCAGCAGTTTTCATAAAGAGAACTATGGCTACACCTTC. It yields the protein CASSFHKENYGYTF.

This clonotype showed up just a few times. V is TRBV7-2 and J is TRBJ2-7, with 10 bases lining up with TRBD1. The V segment lost 5 bases and the J segment 7 bases; nucleotides outside the gene matches: 5. This CDR3 spans 13 amino acids. Germline V lookup: CDR1 SGHTA, CDR2 FQGNSA. The CDR3 region has the DNA TGTGCCAGCAGCACGGGACAGGGGTGGGAGCAGTACTTC. Residues: CASSTGQGWEQYF.

This clonotype was picked up many times. The V and J genes are TRBV4-3 and TRBJ1-1; no reliable D call. The CDR3 has 16 amino acids. The germline V and J ends were trimmed by 0 bases and 0 bases, with 11 bases remaining between them. Germline V CDR1 and CDR2: LGHNA, YSLEER. Here the CDR3 reads CASSQDHLSMNTEAFF. The CDR3 region has the DNA TGCGCCAGCAGCCAAGATCACCTCTCGATGAACACTGAAGCTTTCTTT.

This clonotype has at least ten counts. The chain is built from TRBV6-5 and TRBJ1-5; D is possibly TRBD1 (6 bases). Trimming stripped 8 bases from V and 5 bases from J, with 13 bases between. The CDR3 spans 13 residues. CDR1 is MNHEY, CDR2 SVGAGI, per germline. DNA for the CDR3: TGTGCCAGCGGAGGGGGGGGAGATCAGCCCCAGCATTTT. Translated, it gives CASGGGGDQPQHF.

This clonotype appeared many times. This chain links TRBV20-1 with TRBJ1-4, with D hard to call. The V end lost 2 bases, the J end lost 7 bases, and 20 bases lay between the germline ends. Looked up from germline, CDR1 is DFQATT and CDR2 is SNEGSKA (reference sequence). The CDR3 loop spans 16 amino acids. CDR3 loop: CSARPTYGGIGEKLFF. The DNA of the CDR3 is TGCAGTGCTAGACCAACTTATGGAGGGATCGGTGAAAAACTGTTTTTT.

At least ten counts were recorded for this clonotype. The rearrangement joins TRBV6-4 to TRBJ2-3, with D unclear. V lost 6 bases to trimming and J lost 3 bases, with 13 bases between them. Germline V CDR1 and CDR2: MRHNA, SNTAGT. This CDR3 contains 14 residues. Written as DNA, the CDR3 is TGTGCCAGCAGCGGTGGACCGAGGACAGATACGCAGTATTTT. This codes for CASSGGPRTDTQYF.

This clonotype was picked up a small number of times. The gene calls are TRBV7-2 and TRBJ2-2, with 7 bases lining up with TRBD1. Trimming removed 4 bases from V and 7 bases from J; junction bases left unmatched: 3. The germline V gene encodes CDR1 SGHTA and CDR2 FQGNSA. The CDR3 length is 13 residues. CDR3 loop: CASSSQGNGELFF. CDR3 DNA sequence: TGTGCCAGCAGCTCACAGGGGAACGGGGAGCTGTTTTTT.